Sequencing of this T cell receptor (beta chain) was carried out in a study of blood T cell repertoires in COVID-19. Study-level background: From the United States, Italy and Spain came samples of acute and convalescent COVID-19.

The CDR3 sequence is 13 residues long. V gave up 4 bases and J gave up 10 bases, with 11 bases separating them. Germline V gives CDR1 LNHDA, CDR2 SQIVND (reference sequence). In the authors' methods: From reference gene primer amplification, estimates of nucleated cell counts were derived. The repertoire was sequenced with immunoSEQ multiplex PCR; TCRdb's copy has only in-frame clones and lacks some. For V, J and clone size, that table is used; D and trimming come from the DNA. The repertoire consists of some 200,000 clones, with 80% to 95% occurring once and the leading ten covering nearly 0.55%. This TCR was sampled from a man aged 45-65 years with acute or convalescent COVID-19. Sequencing used peripheral blood. The chain carries TRBV19 and TRBJ1-6; tentative D call: TRBD1 (6 bases). CDR3 protein: CASSKGVESPLHF. The CDR3, as DNA: TGTGCCAGTAGTAAGGGGGTCGAGTCACCCCTCCACTTT.